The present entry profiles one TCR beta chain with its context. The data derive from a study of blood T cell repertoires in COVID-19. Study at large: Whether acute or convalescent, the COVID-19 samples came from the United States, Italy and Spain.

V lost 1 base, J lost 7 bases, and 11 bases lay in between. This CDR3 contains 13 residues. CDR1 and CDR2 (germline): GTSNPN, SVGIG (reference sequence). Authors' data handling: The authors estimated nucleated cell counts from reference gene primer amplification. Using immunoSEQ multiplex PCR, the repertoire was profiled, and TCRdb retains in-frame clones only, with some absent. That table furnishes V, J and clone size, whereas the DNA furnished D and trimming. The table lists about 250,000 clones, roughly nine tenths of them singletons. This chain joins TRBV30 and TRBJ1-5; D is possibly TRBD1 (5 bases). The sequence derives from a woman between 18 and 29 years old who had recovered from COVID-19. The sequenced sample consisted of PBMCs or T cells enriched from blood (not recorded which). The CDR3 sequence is CAWSGGGGQPQHF. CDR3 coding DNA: TGTGCCTGGAGTGGTGGGGGAGGCCAGCCCCAGCATTTT.